Listed below are T cell receptor beta chains from one sample, sequenced in a study of blood T cell repertoires in COVID-19. Sequencing used immunoSEQ multiplex PCR; TCRdb keeps in-frame clones, though not all of them. The data show about 180,000 clones, 88% seen once. The sample consisted of peripheral blood. These receptors all come from a woman under 40 with acute or convalescent COVID-19. The conserved cysteine and the conserved F or W are not part of the CDR3 here.

J: TRBJ2-1
V: TRBV30
CDR3: AWSPSGGSYNEQF

J: TRBJ2-5
V: TRBV6-5
CDR3: ASSYTGQEETQY

J: TRBJ1-5
V: TRBV7-2
CDR3: ASSQRQGRGQPQH

J: TRBJ2-3
V: TRBV7-2
CDR3: ASSLLGGSGTDTQY

J: TRBJ2-3
V: TRBV27
CDR3: ASSPYLAGLTDTQY

J: TRBJ1-4
V: TRBV19
CDR3: ATTKRRDEKLF

J: TRBJ1-4
V: TRBV6-6
CDR3: ASRRRGSTNEKLF

J: TRBJ1-5
V: TRBV19
CDR3: ASSTVRGADQPQH

J: TRBJ1-3
V: TRBV3-1/TRBV3-2
CDR3: ASSQDLSGNTIY

J: TRBJ1-1
V: TRBV7-9
CDR3: ASSLGREAF

J: TRBJ2-7
V: TRBV2
CDR3: ASMTDRGFYEQY

J: TRBJ2-1
V: TRBV7-3
CDR3: ASSLGLAAYNEQF

J: TRBJ2-7
V: TRBV12-3/TRBV12-4
CDR3: ASSLIDRSEQY

J: TRBJ1-2
V: TRBV12-3/TRBV12-4
CDR3: ASSLEQAYGYT

J: TRBJ2-7
V: TRBV28
CDR3: ASRSYYEQY

J: TRBJ1-1
V: TRBV3-1/TRBV3-2
CDR3: ASSLTTAMNTEAF

J: TRBJ1-3
V: TRBV9
CDR3: ASSEGDRHSGNTIY

J: TRBJ1-2
V: TRBV2
CDR3: ASSEAILLVNYGYT

J: TRBJ2-3
V: TRBV19
CDR3: ASSITQGADTQY

J: TRBJ2-3
V: TRBV24-1
CDR3: ATSDHGWRMDTDTQY

J: TRBJ2-3
V: TRBV4-2
CDR3: ASSPLAASFGDTQY

J: TRBJ1-2
V: TRBV19
CDR3: ASSISGGLNYGYT

J: TRBJ1-5
V: TRBV19
CDR3: ASSIGTGRGQPQH

J: TRBJ1-1
V: TRBV5-4
CDR3: ASTRQDGTEAF

J: TRBJ2-6
V: TRBV7-9
CDR3: ASSGSGANVLT

J: TRBJ1-2
V: TRBV7-9
CDR3: ASSQADRDGYT

J: TRBJ1-5
V: TRBV20-1
CDR3: SASERGRAQH

J: TRBJ1-4
V: TRBV5-1
CDR3: ASKVGGTTNEKLF

J: TRBJ2-1
V: TRBV29-1
CDR3: SVDELAPYNEQF